The clone carrying this T cell receptor (beta chain) has only one observation. This record comes from a study of blood T cell repertoires in COVID-19. Study details: Spain, Italy and the United States supplied samples that represented acute and convalescent COVID-19.

Authors' methods: Amplification from reference gene primers served as the basis for estimated nucleated cell counts. The assay was immunoSEQ multiplex PCR, and TCRdb's table has in-frame clones only and misses some. V and J calls and clone size are given by that table; D and trimming were obtained from the DNA. Of under 300,000 clones listed, roughly 80% are singletons. V lost 2 bases and J lost 10, with 13 bases in between. Per the germline V gene, CDR1 is SGHRS and CDR2 is YFSETQ. This CDR3 spans 13 amino acids. This receptor was obtained from a woman of 80 years or more with active or convalescent COVID-19. The V gene is TRBV5-1, the J gene TRBJ2-1; TRBD1 is a possible D gene (6 bases). Specimen: peripheral blood. The CDR3 DNA follows: TGCGCCAGCAGCTTATCAGGGGTTAGGGAGCAGTTCTTC. Protein: CASSLSGVREQFF.